This T cell receptor beta chain was retrieved from a study of technical replicates of blood from a few donors. Only in-frame clones appear in the TCRdb table, and some are missing; sequencing was by immunoSEQ multiplex PCR. The table lists more than 90,000 clones, 95% of them singletons, with 0.3% to 0.35% in the top ten. The germline V and J ends were trimmed by 1 base and 3 bases, with 10 bases remaining between them. The germline V gene encodes CDR1 SEHNR and CDR2 FQNEAQ (reference sequence). CDR3 length: 15 residues. The clonotype originates from a human donor in good health. The sequencing input was T cells isolated from PBMCs. The V call is TRBV7-9, the J call TRBJ1-5; D gene uncertain. The CDR3 nucleotides are TGTGCCAGCAGCTTAGGCAGTTCCGTCAATCAGCCCCAGCATTTT. Residues: CASSLGSSVNQPQHF.